The text below deals with one T cell receptor (beta chain). These data belong to a study of blood T cell repertoires in COVID-19. As for the study in general: Sources were T cells, B-cell-depleted T cells, or PBMCs; the material itself was cDNA or gDNA.

Each recovered donor of Cohort 3 presented with two negative PCRs, clearance, or symptom resolution. Original analysis: Reference gene primer amplification yielded estimated nucleated cell counts. Method: immunoSEQ multiplex PCR; TCRdb's copy keeps in-frame clones and lacks some. V and J calls and clone size are as listed in that table; D and trimming were resolved from the DNA. The sample shows just under 250,000 clones, 85% to 90% of them seen only once. The CDR3 extends over 19 amino acids. V was pared by 4 bases and J by 0 bases, with 15 bases of the junction left unmatched. Germline lookup yields CDR1 MDHEN and CDR2 SYDVKM.

This receptor was taken from a woman aged 25 to 45 who had recovered from COVID-19. The chain carries TRBV28 and TRBJ1-5; TRBD1 matches 7 bases. The sequenced sample was PBMCs or T cells enriched from blood (not recorded which). CDR3 DNA: TGTGCCAGCAGTTCTCCCGGGACAGTGTTACTTTATAGCAATCAGCCCCAGCATTTT. Translation gives CASSSPGTVLLYSNQPQHF.